The 20 T cell receptor beta chains listed next were all sequenced from one sample in a study of T cell responses to AZD1222 COVID-19 vaccine. This table comes from immunoSEQ multiplex PCR, and its TCRdb copy is limited to in-frame clones, with some not included. The sample has around 160,000 clones, over 80% seen once. The sample consisted of peripheral blood, taken on day 0 of MenACWY control vaccination. The receptors shown here come from an adult in good health.

This clone has a count of ten or more. The chain links TRBV5-6 to TRBJ1-1; D is undetermined. This CDR3 region has 16 residues. V was pared by 6 bases and J by 3 bases, with 21 bases between. Germline lookup yields CDR1 SGHDT and CDR2 YYEEEE. The CDR3 nucleotides read TGTGCCAGCAAAAATCGACGGCGGGCGTCCCACACTGAAGCTTTCTTT. Its translation: CASKNRRRASHTEAFF. The full variable domain, completed using reference TRBV5-6 and TRBJ1-1, is DAGVTQSPTHLIKTRGQQVTLRCSPKSGHDTVSWYQQALGQGPQFIFQYYEEEERQRGNFPDRFSGHQFPNYSSELNVNALLLGDSALYLCASKNRRRASHTEAFFGQGTRLTVV.

This sequence joins TRBV2 and TRBJ1-1; D remains unclear. In germline, CDR1 is SNHLY, CDR2 FYNNEI. The V end was cut by 5 bases, the J end by 0 bases, with 10 bases between. CDR3 length: 14 amino acids. CDR3 in DNA: TGTGCCAGCAGTTTGGACGGAATGAACACTGAAGCTTTCTTT. Amino acid sequence: CASSLDGMNTEAFF.

This CDR3 is CASTPATGRGGYTF. The CDR3 DNA sequence: TGTGCCAGCACCCCGGCCACTGGGAGAGGTGGCTACACCTTC. V and J are TRBV6-1 and TRBJ1-2; D is unresolved. V was shortened by 7 bases and J by 7 bases, with 19 bases between the two germline ends. This CDR3 comprises 14 residues. From germline, CDR1 is MNHNS and CDR2 SASEGT.

The chain couples TRBV7-2 to TRBJ1-1, with TRBD1 matching 7 bases. Germline CDR1 is SGHTA and CDR2 is FQGNSA. The CDR3 is 14 amino acids. The ends lost 2 bases at V and 4 bases at J; junction bases unmatched: 4. CDR3 sequence (DNA): TGTGCCAGCAGCTTACACCGGGACAGCACTGAAGCTTTCTTT. It is translated as CASSLHRDSTEAFF.

This clone came up once. The rearrangement links TRBV3-1 (or the pseudogene TRBV3-2) to TRBJ2-7; tentatively, D is TRBD1 (5 bases). This CDR3 is built from 12 residues. Trimming took 8 bases from V and 4 from J, leaving 12 bases between them. Germline V gene lookup returns CDR1 LGHDT and CDR2 YNNKEL (reference sequence). This CDR3 is CASGRQSYEQYF. DNA for the CDR3: TGTGCCAGCGGACGACAGTCTTACGAGCAGTACTTC.

The chain uses TRBV7-9 and TRBJ2-1; D gene unclear. This CDR3 contains 13 residues. Germline CDR1 is SEHNR and CDR2 is FQNEAQ (reference sequence). Trimming stripped 1 base from V and 7 bases from J, with 8 bases between. CDR3 sequence (DNA): TGTGCCAGCAGCTTAGATAACGGAAATGAGCAGTTCTTC. This encodes CASSLDNGNEQFF.

V and J are TRBV7-2 and TRBJ2-3, with 10 bases identical to TRBD2. J lost 5 bases, V lost 3 bases, and 11 bases had no gene match. This CDR3 has 17 amino acids. CDR1 and CDR2 from the germline V gene are SGHTA and FQGNSA. This CDR3 reads CASSFQWSGGAVDTQYF. CDR3 in DNA: TGTGCCAGCAGCTTCCAATGGAGCGGGGGGGCCGTAGATACGCAGTATTTT.

The genes are TRBV19 and TRBJ1-4; D uncertain. V was cut by 6 bases and J by 2 bases, with 10 bases left in between. This CDR3 spans 14 amino acids. The V gene's germline CDR1 is LNHDA and CDR2 SQIVND (reference sequence). The CDR3 loop reads CASRIEATNEKLFF. The CDR3 DNA sequence: TGTGCCAGTAGGATCGAAGCGACTAATGAAAAACTGTTTTTT. Supplemented by reference TRBV19 and TRBJ1-4, the full variable domain reads DGGITQSPKYLFRKEGQNVTLSCEQNLNHDAMYWYRQDPGQGLRLIYYSQIVNDFQKGDIAEGYSVSREKKESFPLTVTSAQKNPTAFYLCASRIEATNEKLFFGSGTQLSVL.

The chain recombines TRBV25-1 with TRBJ2-7; D call uncertain. The CDR3 is 14 residues long. Per the germline V gene, CDR1 is MGHDK and CDR2 is SYGVNS. The germline V and J ends were trimmed by 6 bases and 0 bases, with 12 bases remaining between them. The CDR3 DNA sequence: TGTGCCAGCAGCCTCCGCCAGAGCTCCTACGAGCAGTACTTC. This gives the protein CASSLRQSSYEQYF.

This chain joins TRBV6-2 or TRBV6-3 and TRBJ1-2; no clear D. V lost 6 bases and J 1 base, leaving 6 bases between the germline ends. In germline, CDR1 is MNHEY, CDR2 SVGEGT. The CDR3 length is 12 residues. CDR3 in DNA: TGTGCCAGCAGCTTATTTAACTATGGCTACACCTTC. This gives the protein CASSLFNYGYTF.

DNA of the CDR3: TGTGCCAGCAGCTCGACAGGGGATCTCTTCTACGAGCAGTACTTC. Translation gives CASSSTGDLFYEQYF. The chain has TRBV5-6 and TRBJ2-7, with 8 bases matching TRBD1. The V gene's germline CDR1 is SGHDT and CDR2 YYEEEE. J lost 3 bases, V lost 3 bases, and 8 bases had no gene match. This CDR3 comprises 15 residues.

The V and J genes are TRBV2 and TRBJ2-2; D unclear. The V end was cut by 8 bases, the J end by 0 bases, with 16 bases between. The CDR3 contains 16 residues. The germline CDR1 and CDR2 sequences are SNHLY and FYNNEI. The CDR3 sequence is CASSGTGTANTGELFF. The CDR3 region has the DNA TGTGCCAGCTCTGGAACCGGAACCGCGAACACCGGGGAGCTGTTTTTT. Full variable domain (rest looked up from reference TRBV2 and TRBJ2-2): EPEVTQTPSHQVTQMGQEVILRCVPISNHLYFYWYRQILGQKVEFLVSFYNNEISEKSEIFDDQFSVERPDGSNFTLKIRSTKLEDSAMYFCASSGTGTANTGELFFGEGSRLTVL.

The genes are TRBV6-5 and TRBJ1-5, with D unresolved. Germline CDR1 is MNHEY and CDR2 is SVGAGI. The CDR3 length is 13 residues. Trimming left V 6 bases short and J 3 bases short, with 9 bases between. CDR3 amino acids: CASRLADNQPQHF. In nucleotides, the CDR3 is TGTGCCAGCAGGTTGGCAGACAATCAGCCCCAGCATTTT.

The rearrangement joins TRBV30 to TRBJ2-7; 7 bases fit TRBD1. Per germline, CDR1 GTSNPN and CDR2 SVGIG (reference sequence). CDR3 length: 14 amino acids. The J segment lost 2 bases and the V segment lost 1 base, leaving 5 bases of the junction unmatched. This chain's CDR3 is CAWSEGQLPYEQYF. For the CDR3, the DNA is TGTGCCTGGAGTGAGGGACAGCTTCCCTACGAGCAGTACTTC.

This chain links TRBV2 with TRBJ2-7; 9 positions agree with TRBD1. The germline V gene has CDR1 SNHLY and CDR2 FYNNEI. This CDR3 spans 14 amino acids. Losses at the gene ends were 6 bases for V and 3 bases for J; bases not matched to a gene: 6. The CDR3 reads CASRDGQGLYEQYF. The CDR3 DNA follows: TGTGCCAGCAGGGACGGACAGGGGCTCTACGAGCAGTACTTC.

The V call is TRBV5-1, the J call TRBJ1-3; TRBD1 matches 8 bases. Germline V gives CDR1 SGHRS, CDR2 YFSETQ. Losses at the gene ends were 4 bases for V and 2 bases for J; bases not matched to a gene: 14. The CDR3 sequence is 18 residues long. CDR3 nucleotides: TGCGCCAGCAGCCCCCCAGAGGACAGGGCTGTACCTGGAAACACCATATATTTT. Residues: CASSPPEDRAVPGNTIYF.

V usage is TRBV10-1 and J usage is TRBJ2-2; D gene ambiguous. V was pared by 3 bases and J by 0 bases, with 8 bases between. The CDR3 contains 15 residues. Looked up from germline, CDR1 is WNHNN and CDR2 is SYGVQD (reference sequence). The CDR3 nucleotides are TGCGCCAGCAGTGACCCCGTCACGAACACCGGGGAGCTGTTTTTT. Translated, it gives CASSDPVTNTGELFF.

The chain recombines TRBV28 with TRBJ1-1; D might be TRBD1 (5 bases). This CDR3 is 14 amino acids long. Trimming took 3 bases from V and 1 from J, leaving 9 bases between them. Germline CDR1 MDHEN, CDR2 SYDVKM. Here the CDR3 DNA reads TGTGCCAGCAGTTTTCCTAGGGGGAACACTGAAGCTTTCTTT. Its translation is CASSFPRGNTEAFF.

This rearrangement joins TRBV15 to TRBJ2-1; a possible D gene is TRBD2 (7 bases). The CDR3 is 16 residues long. Germline CDR1 LNHNV, CDR2 YYDKDF (reference sequence). V was trimmed by 3 bases and J by 6 bases, leaving 18 bases between them. CDR3 coding DNA: TGTGCCACCAGCAGCATAGGGGGGGCCGTCCTCAATGAGCAGTTCTTC. Translated: CATSSIGGAVLNEQFF. Using reference TRBV15 and TRBJ2-1 for the parts outside the CDR3, the full variable domain is DAMVIQNPRYQVTQFGKPVTLSCSQTLNHNVMYWYQQKSSQAPKLLFHYYDKDFNNEADTPDNFQSRRPNTSFCFLDIRSPGLGDTAMYLCATSSIGGAVLNEQFFGPGTRLTVL.

This chain connects TRBV6-6 to TRBJ1-6; 8 bases are shared with TRBD1. Germline V gives CDR1 MNHNY, CDR2 SVGAGI (reference sequence). Germline trimming cut 5 bases from V and 0 bases from J; bases unmatched to any gene: 6. The CDR3 extends over 17 amino acids. The CDR3 nucleotides are TGTGCCAGCAGTCCCGTCGGACAGGGCTCCTATAATTCACCCCTCCACTTT. Translating gives CASSPVGQGSYNSPLHF.